These 19 T cell receptor beta chains share one sample of origin, sequenced in a study of vaccination and CD4 T cells after COVID-19. Cultured CD4+ T cell DNA was sequenced using the Oncomine TCR Beta short-read assay. TCRdb re-analysed the PCR reads in MiXCR, keeping a single row per CDR3 protein. The sample carries some 2,200 distinct CDR3 sequences, about a sixth recorded once. The antigens these receptors bind are not known. The treatment: 10-day PBMC culture with coronavirus spike peptide pools or control peptides (ViraFEST assay). Collection of the unexposed donor's CD4+ T cells took place before the COVID-19 pandemic (2011-2018). The sequenced material came from CD4+ T cells from blood, cultured in vitro. The source is a human donor in good health.

Only a few counts were recorded for this clonotype. Here the CDR3 reads CASSQDLLGRHREVEQYF. The CDR3 bases are TGTGCCAGCAGCCAAGATCTTTTAGGGCGTCACAGGGAGGTTGAGCAGTACTTC. The chain employs TRBV14 and TRBJ2-7; D tentatively reads TRBD1 or TRBD2 (6 bases each). The CDR3 extends over 18 amino acids. Germline loops: CDR1 SGHDN, CDR2 FVKESK. The V end lost 0 bases, the J end lost 7 bases, and 25 bases lay between the germline ends.

This clonotype was detected only a few times. The V gene is TRBV5-1, the J gene TRBJ2-7, with 14 nucleotides matching TRBD2. The junction had 4 bases not matched to a gene; V was cut back by 0 bases and J by 8 bases. The CDR3 is 15 residues long. Germline assignment: CDR1 SGHRS and CDR2 YFSETQ. CDR3 DNA sequence: TGCGCCAGCAGCTTGGCAGGGACTAGCGGGAGTCAGCAGTACTTC. Amino acids: CASSLAGTSGSQQYF.

This chain uses TRBV18 with TRBJ2-2, with a tentative D call TRBD1 (6 bases). Germline V gene data show CDR1 as KGHSH and CDR2 as LQKENI. The length of the CDR3 is 16 residues. V was clipped by 1 base and J by 3 bases, with 12 bases between them. The CDR3 here is CASSPLEAGDTGELFF. DNA for the CDR3: TGTGCCAGCTCACCACTCGAGGCAGGGGACACCGGGGAGCTGTTTTTT.

The V gene is TRBV11-3, the J gene TRBJ2-1; tentatively, D is TRBD2 (6 bases). This CDR3 contains 13 residues. V was clipped by 1 base and J by 10 bases, with 11 bases between them. Germline loops: CDR1 SGHNT, CDR2 YENEEA. The CDR3 DNA is TGTGCCAGCAGCTTAGGATCGGGGAGGGAGCAGTTCTTC. It is translated as CASSLGSGREQFF.

The chain couples TRBV18 to TRBJ2-7; 10 bases are shared with TRBD2. The CDR3 is made up of 15 amino acids. Germline-derived CDR1 and CDR2 are KGHSH and LQKENI. Trimming cost V 3 bases and J 5 bases; bases outside gene matches: 7. The DNA for the CDR3 is TGTGCCAGCTCACCGCTAGCGGGAGTATCCAACGAGCAGTACTTC. It translates to CASSPLAGVSNEQYF.

The V and J genes are TRBV4-1 and TRBJ2-3; no definite D call. CDR1 MGHRA and CDR2 YSYEKL come from the germline V gene. The CDR3 spans 14 residues. V was clipped by 1 base and J by 6 bases, with 11 bases between them. The CDR3 nucleotides read TGCGCCAGCAGCCAAGGGATTAGGTCTGATACGCAGTATTTT. The encoded protein is CASSQGIRSDTQYF.

This clonotype was seen only a few times. The chain has TRBV5-6 and TRBJ2-7; D perhaps matches TRBD1 (6 bases). With 1 base removed from V and 6 bases from J, the gap between germline ends came to 8 bases. Germline V lookup: CDR1 SGHDT, CDR2 YYEEEE. The CDR3 loop spans 12 amino acids. The chain's CDR3 is CASSLLGGEQYF. CDR3 sequence (DNA): TGTGCCAGCAGCTTGTTAGGGGGCGAGCAGTACTTC.

In its sample, this clonotype was seen a few times. The chain is built from TRBV4-1 and TRBJ1-6; TRBD1 agrees at 9 bases. Germline values: CDR1 MGHRA, CDR2 YSYEKL. The CDR3 extends over 15 amino acids. The junction had 5 bases not matched to a gene; V was cut back by 4 bases and J by 7 bases. CDR3 in DNA: TGCGCCAGCAGCCCGTCCGGGACAGGGAATTCACCCCTCCACTTT. Translating gives CASSPSGTGNSPLHF.

This clonotype occurred a few times. The rearrangement uses TRBV9 and TRBJ1-2; no firm D call. Germline-derived CDR1 and CDR2 are SGDLS and YYNGEE. The CDR3 runs 13 residues. V lost 4 bases and J lost 6, with 13 bases in between. Written as DNA, the CDR3 is TGTGCCAGCAGCCACACGAGCGCGGATGGCTACACCTTC. Residues: CASSHTSADGYTF. The full variable domain, rest sourced from reference TRBV9 and TRBJ1-2, is DSGVTQTPKHLITATGQRVTLRCSPRSGDLSVYWYQQSLDQGLQFLIQYYNGEERAKGNILERFSAQQFPDLHSELNLSSLELGDSALYFCASSHTSADGYTFGSGTRLTVV.

This chain uses TRBV6-2 or TRBV6-3 with TRBJ1-1, with D perhaps TRBD1 (6 bases). The CDR3 covers 16 residues. Trimming removed 10 bases at V and 0 bases at J, with 21 bases between. CDR1 is MNHEY, CDR2 SVGEGT, per germline. CDR3 residues: CATGRGQRNLNTEAFF. The CDR3 nucleotides are TGTGCCACCGGGAGAGGACAGCGTAACCTGAACACTGAAGCTTTCTTT.

Remarks on this clonotype: A much larger clone differs from this one at a single base, so this may be a read error. This chain uses TRBV7-9 with TRBJ2-3; 7 bases are a match to TRBD1. V was clipped by 8 bases and J by 0 bases; unmatched bases: 11. CDR3 size: 16 residues. Looked up from germline, CDR1 is SEHNR and CDR2 is FQNEAQ (reference sequence). The chain's CDR3 is CASGATWTGSTDTQYF. The CDR3 DNA reads as TGTGCCAGCGGCGCGACCTGGACAGGCAGCACAGATACGCAGTATTTT.

This clonotype was found a few times. The CDR3 is CASRRGARWTGELFF. As DNA, the CDR3 is TGTGCCAGCAGGAGGGGGGCGAGGTGGACCGGGGAGCTGTTTTTT. The V and J genes are TRBV5-8 and TRBJ2-2, with D perhaps TRBD1 or TRBD2 (6 bases each). Germline V gives CDR1 SGHTS, CDR2 YDEGEE. Trimming stripped 5 bases from V and 5 bases from J, with 16 bases between. The length of the CDR3 is 15 residues.

About this clonotype: A much larger clone sits a single nucleotide away, making a read error possible. The chain couples TRBV28 to TRBJ1-2; unclear D gene. V was pared by 10 bases and J by 1 base, with 16 bases between. The CDR3 runs to 14 residues. Germline V lookup: CDR1 MDHEN, CDR2 SYDVKM. In nucleotides, the CDR3 is TGTGCCAACACCCCAGGCGGCGGTAACTATGGCTACACCTTC. Translating it yields CANTPGGGNYGYTF.

In this sample, this clonotype turned up a few times. The chain links TRBV19 to TRBJ2-3, with TRBD2 identical over 10 bases. This CDR3 is built from 14 residues. J was trimmed by 2 bases and V by 8 bases; bases with no gene match: 4. Germline lookup yields CDR1 LNHDA and CDR2 SQIVND (reference sequence). As DNA, the CDR3 is TGTGCCAGTCAACTAGCGGGGAACACAGATACGCAGTATTTT. Encoded protein: CASQLAGNTDTQYF.

This clonotype appeared a few times. The chain combines TRBV20-1 with TRBJ2-3; D may be TRBD2 (5 bases). Germline V gene data show CDR1 as DFQATT and CDR2 as SNEGSKA (reference sequence). Trimming stripped 0 bases from V and 3 bases from J, with 10 bases between. CDR3 length: 14 residues. CDR3 in amino acids: CSAREQPGTDTQYF. The CDR3 DNA follows: TGCAGTGCTAGAGAACAGCCGGGGACAGATACGCAGTATTTT.

The chain couples TRBV5-8 to TRBJ1-1, with D perhaps matching TRBD1 (5 bases). The CDR3 runs to 13 residues. The germline gives CDR1 SGHTS, CDR2 YDEGEE. V was cut by 6 bases and J by 0 bases, with 9 bases left in between. The DNA of the CDR3 is TGTGCCAGCACCCACAGGTTGAACACTGAAGCTTTCTTT. This sequence encodes CASTHRLNTEAFF.

V and J are TRBV14 and TRBJ2-1; 8 nucleotides match TRBD2. Per germline, CDR1 SGHDN and CDR2 FVKESK. The CDR3 runs to 16 residues. The V segment lost 4 bases and the J segment 7 bases; nucleotides outside the gene matches: 12. The DNA for the CDR3 is TGTGCCAGCAGCCGATTAACGAGCGGGGGTCTTAATGAGCAGTTCTTC. Protein sequence: CASSRLTSGGLNEQFF.

This clonotype showed up just a few times. CDR3 region: CASSRTFEGKAFF. The CDR3 bases are TGTGCCAGCAGCCGGACCTTTGAGGGAAAAGCTTTCTTT. This rearrangement joins TRBV11-3 to TRBJ1-1, with unresolved D. Germline assignment: CDR1 SGHNT and CDR2 YENEEA. V was trimmed by 5 bases and J by 9 bases, leaving 16 bases between them. The CDR3 is 13 residues long. Supplemented by reference TRBV11-3 and TRBJ1-1, the full variable domain reads EAGVVQSPRYKIIEKKQPVAFWCNPISGHNTLYWYLQNLGQGPELLIRYENEEAVDDSQLPKDRFSAERLKGVDSTLKIQPAELGDSAVYLCASSRTFEGKAFFGQGTRLTVV.

This clonotype is large within its sample. The genes are TRBV15 and TRBJ2-5, with D possibly being TRBD2 (6 bases). Germline V CDR1 and CDR2: LNHNV, YYDKDF (reference sequence). The CDR3 consists of 16 residues. Trimming removed 1 base from V and 4 bases from J, with 16 bases in between. CDR3 DNA: TGTGCCACCAGCAGAGTGGGGGGAGGCTATGGAGAGACCCAGTACTTC. Protein: CATSRVGGGYGETQYF.